This TCR beta chain was captured by sequencing in a study of immune evolution from preneoplasia to lung adenocarcinoma. H&E slides confirmed each diagnosis, reviewed by two pathologists independently. Clones were read by immunoSEQ multiplex PCR, and TCRdb kept only the in-frame ones, dropping some. The table lists some 4,000 clones, about nine tenths of them singletons. The sequence was obtained from an older donor with lung adenocarcinoma. Sequencing was carried out using FFPE minimally invasive lung adenocarcinoma tissue.

In DNA, the CDR3 is TGCAGCGTTGAAGGGTCCGGGCTTGGCTACACCTTC. The encoded protein is CSVEGSGLGYTF. The chain recombines TRBV29-1 with TRBJ1-2; the D is unclear. This CDR3 has 12 amino acids. CDR1 and CDR2 from the germline V gene are SQVTM and ANQGSEA. The V end lost 1 base, the J end lost 7 bases, and 10 bases lay between the germline ends.